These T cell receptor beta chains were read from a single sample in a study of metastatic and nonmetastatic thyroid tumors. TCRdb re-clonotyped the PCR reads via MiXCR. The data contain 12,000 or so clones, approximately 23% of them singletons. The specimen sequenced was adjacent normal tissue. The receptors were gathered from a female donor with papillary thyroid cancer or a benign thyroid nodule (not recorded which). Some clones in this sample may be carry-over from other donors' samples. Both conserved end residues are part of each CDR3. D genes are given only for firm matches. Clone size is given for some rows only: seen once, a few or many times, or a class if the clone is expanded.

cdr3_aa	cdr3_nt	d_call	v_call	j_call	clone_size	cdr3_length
CSATTSDRLGYEQYF	TGCAGTGCTACCACTTCCGACCGTTTAGGTTACGAGCAGTACTTC	.	TRBV20-1	TRBJ2-7	.	15
CASSKKRNTEAFF	TGTGCCAGCAGCAAGAAGCGGAACACTGAAGCTTTCTTT	.	TRBV3-1	TRBJ1-1	many	13
CASSFGTWNYGYIF	TGCGCCAGCAGCTTCGGGACATGGAACTATGGCTACATCTTC	.	TRBV5-1	TRBJ1-2	.	14
CASSSGQGNSYNSPLHF	TGTGCCAGCAGCTCGGGACAGGGGAACTCCTATAATTCACCCCTCCACTTT	TRBD1	TRBV11-2	TRBJ1-6	.	17
CASSQDRASEQFF	TGTGCCAGCAGCCAAGATCGGGCTAGCGAGCAGTTCTTC	.	TRBV14	TRBJ2-1	many	13
CASSYAGQENTEAFF	TGTGCCAGCAGTTACGCCGGACAGGAGAACACTGAAGCTTTCTTT	TRBD1	TRBV6-5	TRBJ1-1	few	15
CASSQAPNTGELFF	TGTGCCAGCAGCCAGGCCCCAAACACCGGGGAGCTGTTTTTT	.	TRBV6-1	TRBJ2-2	few	14
CASSFGTGEGGYTF	TGTGCCAGCAGCTTTGGGACAGGGGAAGGAGGCTACACCTTC	TRBD1	TRBV11-3	TRBJ1-2	medium-sized	14
CASSYLGNEQFF	TGTGCCAGCAGTTACCTGGGCAATGAGCAGTTCTTC	.	TRBV6-2/TRBV6-3	TRBJ2-1	.	12
CASKSRLGSYEQYF	TGTGCCAGCAAGAGCCGTTTGGGGTCCTACGAGCAGTACTTC	.	TRBV12-3/TRBV12-4	TRBJ2-7	medium-sized	14
CASRQGLETQYF	TGTGCCAGCAGACAGGGTCTGGAGACCCAGTACTTC	.	TRBV2	TRBJ2-5	medium-sized	12
CASTSLAGVNEQYF	TGTGCCAGCACCTCCCTAGCGGGGGTTAACGAGCAGTACTTC	TRBD2	TRBV28	TRBJ2-7	few	14
CASSLGGGWTDTQYF	TGTGCCAGCAGCTTAGGGGGGGGTTGGACAGATACGCAGTATTTT	TRBD2	TRBV11-2	TRBJ2-3	.	15
CARNEWVGYEQYF	TGTGCCAGGAATGAGTGGGTGGGCTACGAGCAGTACTTC	.	TRBV28	TRBJ2-7	.	13
CASRRLPGMGAEAFF	TGTGCCAGCAGGCGGTTACCAGGGATGGGCGCTGAAGCTTTCTTT	.	TRBV6-1	TRBJ1-1	few	15
CSADDVAGLQTQYF	TGCAGTGCTGATGACGTCGCAGGGCTCCAGACCCAGTACTTC	.	TRBV20-1	TRBJ2-5	medium-sized	14
CASRRRRGQGNTEAFF	TGTGCCAGCAGAAGGAGGAGGGGGCAAGGGAACACTGAAGCTTTCTTT	TRBD1	TRBV11-2	TRBJ1-1	.	16
CASSSGGQGYQETQYF	TGTGCCAGCAGCTCCGGTGGGCAAGGCTATCAAGAGACCCAGTACTTC	.	TRBV7-9	TRBJ2-5	.	16
CASRRTGDKPQHF	TGTGCCAGCAGACGTACAGGGGACAAGCCCCAGCATTTT	TRBD1	TRBV27	TRBJ1-5	.	13
CASSLGLFETQYF	TGTGCCAGCAGTTTGGGACTGTTTGAGACCCAGTACTTC	.	TRBV6-2/TRBV6-3	TRBJ2-5	.	13
CASSLGGKTYEQYF	TGTGCCAGCAGCTTAGGTGGGAAAACCTACGAGCAGTACTTC	.	TRBV11-2	TRBJ2-7	medium-sized	14
CASSTRYDTRPDTQYF	TGTGCCAGCAGCACCCGGTATGATACTAGACCAGATACGCAGTATTTT	.	TRBV13	TRBJ2-3	.	16
CASSSAGPEYNEQFF	TGTGCCAGCAGTTCAGCCGGGCCAGAATACAATGAGCAGTTCTTC	.	TRBV6-1	TRBJ2-1	medium-sized	15
CASSGDKNTEAFF	TGTGCCAGCAGTGGGGACAAGAACACTGAAGCTTTCTTT	.	TRBV6-1	TRBJ1-1	.	13
CASSSQQAPPYEQYF	TGTGCCAGCAGCTCCCAGCAGGCCCCCCCCTACGAGCAGTACTTC	.	TRBV5-6	TRBJ2-7	many	15
CASRGQGISTDTQYF	TGTGCCAGCAGGGGACAGGGAATAAGCACAGATACGCAGTATTTT	TRBD1	TRBV28	TRBJ2-3	medium-sized	15
CATSGGIGRGGDNEQFF	TGTGCCACCAGTGGGGGAATTGGGCGGGGAGGGGACAATGAGCAGTTCTTC	TRBD2	TRBV24-1	TRBJ2-1	many	17
CASSQVYNEQFF	TGCGCCAGCAGCCAAGTATACAATGAGCAGTTCTTC	.	TRBV4-1	TRBJ2-1	medium-sized	12
CASSPVVSGRAYEQYF	TGCGCCAGCAGCCCAGTGGTGAGCGGGAGGGCCTACGAGCAGTACTTC	TRBD2	TRBV4-3	TRBJ2-7	once	16
CASSSAGSSSNSPLHF	TGTGCCAGCAGTTCGGCAGGGAGTTCTAGTAATTCACCCCTCCACTTT	.	TRBV6-2/TRBV6-3	TRBJ1-6	many	16
CASSQGLADLSYEQYF	TGTGCCAGCAGCCAAGGGCTAGCGGACCTCTCCTACGAGCAGTACTTC	TRBD2	TRBV4-2	TRBJ2-7	many	16
CASSLDGTSYEQYF	TGTGCCAGCAGCTTGGACGGGACCTCCTACGAGCAGTACTTC	.	TRBV11-2	TRBJ2-7	.	14
CATLRGNNSPLHF	TGTGCCACCCTACGGGGGAATAATTCACCCCTCCACTTT	.	TRBV6-1	TRBJ1-6	large	13
CASSSPRDRGQSEQYF	TGTGCCAGCAGTTCCCCGCGGGACAGGGGACAATCCGAGCAGTACTTC	TRBD1	TRBV12-3/TRBV12-4	TRBJ2-7	.	16
CASSYSYRGPGTEAFF	TGTGCCAGCAGTTATTCATACAGGGGGCCGGGCACTGAAGCTTTCTTT	TRBD1	TRBV6-2/TRBV6-3	TRBJ1-1	.	16
CAISVGSVGDEAFF	TGTGCCATCAGTGTTGGGTCGGTTGGTGATGAAGCTTTCTTT	.	TRBV10-3	TRBJ1-1	few	14
CASSGDRGSTEAFF	TGTGCCAGCAGTGGGGACAGGGGGAGCACTGAAGCTTTCTTT	TRBD1	TRBV2	TRBJ1-1	medium-sized	14
CASSLTGLGYYGYTF	TGTGCCAGCAGCTTGACGGGATTGGGTTACTATGGCTACACCTTC	.	TRBV27	TRBJ1-2	.	15
CASSDRRQGAGYTF	TGTGCCAGCAGTGACCGGAGACAGGGGGCTGGCTACACCTTC	TRBD1	TRBV2	TRBJ1-2	few	14
CASSLLAGDGDEQFF	TGTGCCAGCAGCTTACTAGCGGGAGATGGAGATGAGCAGTTCTTC	TRBD2	TRBV7-3	TRBJ2-1	.	15
CAWNGAGSYNEQFF	TGTGCCTGGAATGGTGCGGGCTCCTACAATGAGCAGTTCTTC	.	TRBV30	TRBJ2-1	many	14
CASIYSGGFEASTGELFF	TGTGCCAGCATTTACTCGGGAGGGTTTGAGGCTAGCACAGGCGAGCTGTTTTTT	TRBD2	TRBV6-6	TRBJ2-2	few	18
CASSLSSRGGTEAFF	TGTGCCAGCAGTTTATCCTCCAGGGGAGGCACTGAAGCTTTCTTT	.	TRBV27	TRBJ1-1	few	15
CASSLGGGGYRDSNQPQHF	TGTGCCAGCAGTTTAGGGGGCGGGGGCTATCGGGATTCCAATCAGCCCCAGCATTTT	.	TRBV12-3/TRBV12-4	TRBJ1-5	.	19
CASSQGRRYEQYF	TGCGCCAGCAGCCAAGGTCGCCGTTACGAGCAGTACTTC	.	TRBV4-1	TRBJ2-7	.	13
CASSPGNSPLHF	TGTGCCAGCAGCCCAGGGAATTCACCCCTCCACTTT	.	TRBV12-3/TRBV12-4	TRBJ1-6	few	12
CASSSRPDSSYEQYF	TGTGCCAGCAGTTCCCGTCCCGATAGCTCCTACGAGCAGTACTTC	.	TRBV6-1	TRBJ2-7	.	15
CASSLEVGMVETQYF	TGTGCCAGCAGCTTGGAAGTGGGGATGGTGGAGACCCAGTACTTC	.	TRBV5-8	TRBJ2-5	once	15
CASSESKYEQYF	TGTGCCAGCAGTGAATCGAAGTACGAGCAGTACTTC	.	TRBV6-1	TRBJ2-7	many	12
CASSQEGGHYGYTF	TGTGCCAGCAGTCAGGAGGGGGGTCACTATGGCTACACCTTC	.	TRBV6-1	TRBJ1-2	.	14